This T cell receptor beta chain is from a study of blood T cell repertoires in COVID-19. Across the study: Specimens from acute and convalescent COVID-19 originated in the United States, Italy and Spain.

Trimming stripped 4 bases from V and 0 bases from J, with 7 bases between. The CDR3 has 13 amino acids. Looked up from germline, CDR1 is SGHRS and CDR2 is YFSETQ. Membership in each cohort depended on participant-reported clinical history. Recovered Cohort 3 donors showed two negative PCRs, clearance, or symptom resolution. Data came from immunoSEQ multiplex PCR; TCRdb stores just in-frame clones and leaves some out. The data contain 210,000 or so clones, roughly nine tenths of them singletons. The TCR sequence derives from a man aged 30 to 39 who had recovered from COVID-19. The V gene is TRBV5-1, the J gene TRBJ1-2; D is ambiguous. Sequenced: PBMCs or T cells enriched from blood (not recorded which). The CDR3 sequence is CASSRTSNYGYTF. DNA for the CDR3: TGCGCCAGCAGCCGGACTTCTAACTATGGCTACACCTTC.